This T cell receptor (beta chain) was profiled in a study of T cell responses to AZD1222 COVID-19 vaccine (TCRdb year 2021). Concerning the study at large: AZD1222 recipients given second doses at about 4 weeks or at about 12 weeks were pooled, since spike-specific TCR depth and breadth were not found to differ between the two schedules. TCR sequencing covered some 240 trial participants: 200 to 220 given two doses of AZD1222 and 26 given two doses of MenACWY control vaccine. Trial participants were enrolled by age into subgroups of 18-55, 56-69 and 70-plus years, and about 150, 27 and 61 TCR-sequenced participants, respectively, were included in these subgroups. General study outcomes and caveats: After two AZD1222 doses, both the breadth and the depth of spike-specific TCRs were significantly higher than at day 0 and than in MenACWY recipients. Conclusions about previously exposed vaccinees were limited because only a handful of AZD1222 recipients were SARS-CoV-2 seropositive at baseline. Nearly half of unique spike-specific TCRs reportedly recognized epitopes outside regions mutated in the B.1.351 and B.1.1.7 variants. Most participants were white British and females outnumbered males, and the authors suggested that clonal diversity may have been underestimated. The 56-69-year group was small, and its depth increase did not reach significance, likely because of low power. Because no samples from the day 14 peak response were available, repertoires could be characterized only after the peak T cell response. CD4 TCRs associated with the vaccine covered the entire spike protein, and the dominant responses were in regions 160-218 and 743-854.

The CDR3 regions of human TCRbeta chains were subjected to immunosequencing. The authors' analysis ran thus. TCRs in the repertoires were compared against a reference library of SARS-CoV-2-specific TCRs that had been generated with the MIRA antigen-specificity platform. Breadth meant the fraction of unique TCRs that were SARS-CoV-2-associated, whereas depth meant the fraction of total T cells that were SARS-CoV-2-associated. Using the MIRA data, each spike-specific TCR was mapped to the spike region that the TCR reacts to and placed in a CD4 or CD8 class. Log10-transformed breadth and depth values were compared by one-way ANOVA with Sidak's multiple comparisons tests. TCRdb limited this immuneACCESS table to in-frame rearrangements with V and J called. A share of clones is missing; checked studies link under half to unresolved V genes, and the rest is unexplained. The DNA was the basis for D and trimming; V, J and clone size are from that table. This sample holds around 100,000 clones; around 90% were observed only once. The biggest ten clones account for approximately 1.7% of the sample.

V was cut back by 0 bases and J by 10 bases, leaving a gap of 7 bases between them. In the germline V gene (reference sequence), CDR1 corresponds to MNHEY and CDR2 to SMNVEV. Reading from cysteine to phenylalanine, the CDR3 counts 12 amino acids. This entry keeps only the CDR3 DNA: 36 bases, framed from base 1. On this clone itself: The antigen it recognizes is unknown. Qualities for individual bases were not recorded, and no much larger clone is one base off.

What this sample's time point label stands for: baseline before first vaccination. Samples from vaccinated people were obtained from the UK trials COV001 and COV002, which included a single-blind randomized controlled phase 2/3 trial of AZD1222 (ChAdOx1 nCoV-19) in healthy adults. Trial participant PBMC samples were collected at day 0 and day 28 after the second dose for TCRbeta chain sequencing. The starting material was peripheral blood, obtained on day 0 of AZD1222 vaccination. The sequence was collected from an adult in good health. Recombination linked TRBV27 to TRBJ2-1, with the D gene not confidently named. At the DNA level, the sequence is TGTGCCAGCAGTTTATCGGGCAGCGAGCAGTTCTTC. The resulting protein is CASSLSGSEQFF.